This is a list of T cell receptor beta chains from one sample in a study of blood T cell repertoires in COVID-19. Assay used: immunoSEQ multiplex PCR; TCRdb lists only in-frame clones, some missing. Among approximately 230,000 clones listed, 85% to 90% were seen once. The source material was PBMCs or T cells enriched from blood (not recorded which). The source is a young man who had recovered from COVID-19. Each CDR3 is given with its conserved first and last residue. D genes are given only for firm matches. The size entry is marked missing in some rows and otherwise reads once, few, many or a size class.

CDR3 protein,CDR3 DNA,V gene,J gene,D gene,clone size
CATSRVSQAYEQYF,TGTGCCACCAGCAGAGTGAGCCAGGCCTACGAGCAGTACTTC,TRBV15,TRBJ2-7,-,-
CASSRVLSSYNEQFF,TGTGCCAGCAGCAGGGTCTTAAGCTCCTACAATGAGCAGTTCTTC,TRBV2,TRBJ2-1,-,-
CASSWGQGLRGYTF,TGCGCCAGCAGCTGGGGACAGGGTCTGAGGGGCTACACCTTC,TRBV5-1,TRBJ1-2,TRBD1,-
CAWSTTGNYGYTF,TGTGCCTGGAGTACCACAGGAAACTATGGCTACACCTTC,TRBV30,TRBJ1-2,-,-
CASSHPNQGLDTQYF,TGTGCCAGCAGCCATCCTAATCAGGGGTTGGATACGCAGTATTTT,TRBV7-9,TRBJ2-3,-,-
CASSTLPQSSYEQYF,TGTGCCAGTAGTACCCTCCCACAGAGCTCCTACGAGCAGTACTTC,TRBV19,TRBJ2-7,-,-
CASSGTSNEKLFF,TGTGCCAGCAGTGGGACAAGTAATGAAAAACTGTTTTTT,TRBV2,TRBJ1-4,-,once
CASSVGGGATEAFF,TGTGCCAGCAGCGTAGGAGGTGGGGCCACTGAAGCTTTCTTT,TRBV7-8,TRBJ1-1,-,few
CASSPPGGDGLGGYTF,TGTGCCAGCTCACCACCAGGGGGCGACGGACTCGGTGGCTACACCTTC,TRBV18,TRBJ1-2,TRBD1,-
CATYEGQGMSGANVLTF,TGTGCCACCTACGAGGGACAGGGGATGTCTGGGGCCAACGTCCTGACTTTC,TRBV10-3,TRBJ2-6,TRBD1,-
CASSSTGGPEPQHF,TGTGCCAGCAGTTCTACAGGGGGCCCGGAGCCCCAGCATTTT,TRBV7-9,TRBJ1-5,TRBD1,-
CASSLNREGAYGYTF,TGTGCCAGCAGCTTGAACAGGGAGGGAGCCTATGGCTACACCTTC,TRBV5-5,TRBJ1-2,-,-
CASSLFLEQGYNQPQHF,TGTGCCAGCAGTTTATTTTTGGAGCAGGGATACAATCAGCCCCAGCATTTT,TRBV28,TRBJ1-5,-,-
CASHPGTGGRTEAFF,TGTGCCAGCCACCCCGGGACAGGGGGCCGCACTGAAGCTTTCTTT,TRBV19,TRBJ1-1,TRBD1,-
CASSIGGRRYNEQFF,TGTGCCAGTAGTATCGGCGGGAGGAGGTACAATGAGCAGTTCTTC,TRBV19,TRBJ2-1,TRBD2,-
CASSQAVTGHRRGNTIYF,TGCGCCAGCAGCCAAGCAGTAACAGGACACCGACGAGGAAACACCATATATTTT,TRBV4-1,TRBJ1-3,-,-
CASSLAGPSDGYTF,TGCGCCAGCAGCTTGGCAGGTCCCTCGGATGGCTACACCTTC,TRBV5-1,TRBJ1-2,-,-
CASSSQPGTSGSMGTDTQYF,TGCGCCAGCAGCAGCCAACCGGGGACTAGCGGGAGTATGGGCACAGATACGCAGTATTTT,TRBV4-1,TRBJ2-3,TRBD2,once
CASSQEGQREITGELFF,TGCGCCAGCAGCCAAGAAGGCCAGCGGGAGATCACCGGGGAGCTGTTTTTT,TRBV4-1,TRBJ2-2,TRBD2,-
CASSLARDTYEQYF,TGTGCCAGCAGCTTAGCGCGCGACACCTACGAGCAGTACTTC,TRBV7-9,TRBJ2-7,-,-
CAISDVSRSEQYF,TGTGCCATCAGTGATGTATCCCGGTCCGAGCAGTACTTC,TRBV10-3,TRBJ2-7,-,-
CASSLPMEGESPQYF,TGTGCCAGCAGCCTTCCTATGGAGGGCGAGTCCCCGCAGTATTTT,TRBV5-4,TRBJ2-3,-,-
CASSLVPGEQFF,TGTGCCAGCAGCTTAGTGCCCGGTGAGCAGTTCTTC,TRBV7-8,TRBJ2-1,-,-
CASSRLGSSYEQYF,TGTGCCAGCAGTCGGTTGGGGAGCTCCTACGAGCAGTACTTC,TRBV27,TRBJ2-7,-,-
CASSQVGLSGLNGYTF,TGTGCCAGCAGCCAAGTCGGTTTAAGCGGCCTGAATGGCTACACCTTC,TRBV3-1/TRBV3-2,TRBJ1-2,-,-
CASSYRASYEQYF,TGTGCCAGCAGCTACAGGGCGTCCTACGAGCAGTACTTC,TRBV5-6,TRBJ2-7,-,-
CASSLKPPGTGYEKLFF,TGTGCCAGCAGCCTAAAACCCCCCGGGACAGGTTATGAAAAACTGTTTTTT,TRBV27,TRBJ1-4,TRBD1,-
CASSIGASPLHF,TGTGCCAGTAGTATAGGGGCCTCACCCCTCCACTTT,TRBV19,TRBJ1-6,-,-
CASGLGGGNTEAFF,TGTGCCAGCGGTCTGGGGGGAGGTAACACTGAAGCTTTCTTT,TRBV28,TRBJ1-1,-,once
CASIRQGETQYF,TGTGCCAGCATCCGACAGGGGGAGACCCAGTACTTC,TRBV2,TRBJ2-5,TRBD1,-
CASRIDRANTDTQYF,TGCGCCAGCAGGATAGACAGGGCGAACACAGATACGCAGTATTTT,TRBV4-1,TRBJ2-3,TRBD1,-
CASSLEAGWAFF,TGTGCCAGCAGTCTAGAGGCAGGGTGGGCTTTCTTT,TRBV2,TRBJ1-1,-,few
CASDAGNSNQPQHF,TGTGCCAGTGACGCGGGGAATAGCAATCAGCCCCAGCATTTT,TRBV6-5,TRBJ1-5,-,-
CASRRDRGSDEQFF,TGTGCCAGCAGGCGGGACAGGGGTAGCGATGAGCAGTTCTTC,TRBV11-2,TRBJ2-1,TRBD1,-
CASSYGTGANTGELFF,TGTGCCAGCAGTTACGGGACAGGGGCGAACACCGGGGAGCTGTTTTTT,TRBV6-7,TRBJ2-2,TRBD1,few
CASSIAGDWQPQHF,TGTGCCAGTAGTATAGCAGGGGATTGGCAGCCCCAGCATTTT,TRBV19,TRBJ1-5,-,-
CASIDGTTNTGELFF,TGTGCCAGCATTGACGGGACAACGAACACCGGGGAGCTGTTTTTT,TRBV7-9,TRBJ2-2,-,-
CASSESGTGQGNYEQYF,TGTGCCAGCAGTGAGTCGGGGACGGGACAGGGGAACTACGAGCAGTACTTC,TRBV25-1,TRBJ2-7,TRBD1,-
CASSPGANYQPQHF,TGTGCCAGCAGCCCTGGAGCAAATTATCAGCCCCAGCATTTT,TRBV9,TRBJ1-5,-,few
CASSFASGFGGSPLHF,TGTGCCAGCAGTTTCGCGTCAGGGTTCGGCGGTTCACCCCTCCACTTT,TRBV27,TRBJ1-6,-,once